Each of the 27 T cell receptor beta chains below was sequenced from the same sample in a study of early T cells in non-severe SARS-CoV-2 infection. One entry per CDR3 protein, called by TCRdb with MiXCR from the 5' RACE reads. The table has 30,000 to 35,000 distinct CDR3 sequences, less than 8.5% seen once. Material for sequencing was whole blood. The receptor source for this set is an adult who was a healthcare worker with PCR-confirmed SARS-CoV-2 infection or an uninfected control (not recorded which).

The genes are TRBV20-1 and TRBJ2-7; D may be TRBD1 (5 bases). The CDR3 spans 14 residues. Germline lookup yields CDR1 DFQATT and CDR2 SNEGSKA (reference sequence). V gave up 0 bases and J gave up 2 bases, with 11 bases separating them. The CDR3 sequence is CSARDETATYEQYF. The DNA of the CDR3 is TGCAGTGCTAGAGATGAGACAGCCACCTACGAGCAGTACTTC.

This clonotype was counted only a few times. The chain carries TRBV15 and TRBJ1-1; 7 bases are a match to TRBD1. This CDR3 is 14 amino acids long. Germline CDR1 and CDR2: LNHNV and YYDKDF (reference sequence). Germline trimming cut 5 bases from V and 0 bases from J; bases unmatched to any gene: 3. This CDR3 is CATSGGQMNTEAFF. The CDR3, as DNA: TGTGCCACCAGCGGGGGACAGATGAACACTGAAGCTTTCTTT.

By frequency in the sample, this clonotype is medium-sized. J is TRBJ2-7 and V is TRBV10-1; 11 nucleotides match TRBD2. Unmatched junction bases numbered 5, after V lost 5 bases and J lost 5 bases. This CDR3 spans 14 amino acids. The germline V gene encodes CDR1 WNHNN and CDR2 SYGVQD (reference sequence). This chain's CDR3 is CASSLAGGPNEQYF. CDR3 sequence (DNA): TGCGCCAGCAGTTTAGCGGGAGGGCCCAACGAGCAGTACTTC.

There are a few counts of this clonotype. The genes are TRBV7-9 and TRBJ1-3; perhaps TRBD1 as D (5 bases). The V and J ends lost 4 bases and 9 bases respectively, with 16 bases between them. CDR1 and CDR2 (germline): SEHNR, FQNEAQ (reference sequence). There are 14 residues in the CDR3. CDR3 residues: CASSSLRGWPTIYF. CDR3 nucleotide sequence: TGTGCCAGCAGCTCGCTAAGGGGATGGCCCACCATATATTTT.

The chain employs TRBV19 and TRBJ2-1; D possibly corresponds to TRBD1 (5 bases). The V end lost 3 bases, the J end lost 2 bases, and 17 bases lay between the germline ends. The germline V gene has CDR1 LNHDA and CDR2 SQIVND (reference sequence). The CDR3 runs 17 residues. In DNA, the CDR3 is TGTGCCAGTAGTATCCGGTTCACAGGTTCCCCCTACAATGAGCAGTTCTTC. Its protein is CASSIRFTGSPYNEQFF. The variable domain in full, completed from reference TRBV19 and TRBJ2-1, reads DGGITQSPKYLFRKEGQNVTLSCEQNLNHDAMYWYRQDPGQGLRLIYYSQIVNDFQKGDIAEGYSVSREKKESFPLTVTSAQKNPTAFYLCASSIRFTGSPYNEQFFGPGTRLTVL.

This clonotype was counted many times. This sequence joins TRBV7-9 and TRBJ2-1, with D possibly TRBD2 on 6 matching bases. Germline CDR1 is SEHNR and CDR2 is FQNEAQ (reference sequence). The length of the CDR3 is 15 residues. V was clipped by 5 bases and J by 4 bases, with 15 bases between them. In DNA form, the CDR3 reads TGTGCCAGCAGCCCCCAGGGACTGTTATACAATGAGCAGTTCTTC. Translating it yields CASSPQGLLYNEQFF.

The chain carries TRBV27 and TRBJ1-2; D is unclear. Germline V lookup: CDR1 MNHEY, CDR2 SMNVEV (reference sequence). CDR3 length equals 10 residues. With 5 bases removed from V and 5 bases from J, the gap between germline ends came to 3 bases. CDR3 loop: CASSPYGYTF. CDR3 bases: TGTGCCAGCAGTCCTTATGGCTACACCTTC.

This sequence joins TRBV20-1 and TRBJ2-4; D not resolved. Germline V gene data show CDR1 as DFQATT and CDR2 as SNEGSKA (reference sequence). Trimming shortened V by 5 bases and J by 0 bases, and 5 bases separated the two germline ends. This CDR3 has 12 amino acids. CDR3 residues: CSAPPAKNIQYF. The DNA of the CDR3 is TGCAGTGCTCCCCCAGCCAAAAACATTCAGTACTTC.

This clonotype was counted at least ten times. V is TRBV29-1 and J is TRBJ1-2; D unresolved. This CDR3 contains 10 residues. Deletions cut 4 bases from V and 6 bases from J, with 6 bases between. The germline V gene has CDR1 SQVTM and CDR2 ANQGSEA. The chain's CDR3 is CSVGGNGYTF. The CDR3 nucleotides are TGCAGCGTTGGAGGCAATGGCTACACCTTC. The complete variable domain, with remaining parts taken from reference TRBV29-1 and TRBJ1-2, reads SAVISQKPSRDICQRGTSLTIQCQVDSQVTMMFWYRQQPGQSLTLIATANQGSEATYESGFVIDKFPISRPNLTFSTLTVSNMSPEDSSIYLCSVGGNGYTFGSGTRLTVV.

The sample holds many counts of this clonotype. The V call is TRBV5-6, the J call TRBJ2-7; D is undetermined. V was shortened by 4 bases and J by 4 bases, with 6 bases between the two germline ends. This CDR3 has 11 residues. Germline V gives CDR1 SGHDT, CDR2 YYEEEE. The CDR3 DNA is TGTGCCAGCAGCATTAGGTACGAGCAGTACTTC. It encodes CASSIRYEQYF.

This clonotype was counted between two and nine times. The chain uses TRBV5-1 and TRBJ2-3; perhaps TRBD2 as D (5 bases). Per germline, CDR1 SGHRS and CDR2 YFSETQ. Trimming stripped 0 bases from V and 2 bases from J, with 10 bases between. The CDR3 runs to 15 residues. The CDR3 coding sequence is TGCGCCAGCAGCTTGGGTTCGGGATTCACAGATACGCAGTATTTT. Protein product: CASSLGSGFTDTQYF.

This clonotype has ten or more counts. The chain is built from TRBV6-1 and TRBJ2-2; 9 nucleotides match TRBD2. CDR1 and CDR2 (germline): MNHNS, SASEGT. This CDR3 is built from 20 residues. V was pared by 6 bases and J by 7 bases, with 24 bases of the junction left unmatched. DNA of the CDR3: TGTGCCAGCAGCGGATTAGCGGGAGAAGATTTCGTTTCGGAGGGCGGGGAGCTGTTTTTT. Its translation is CASSGLAGEDFVSEGGELFF.

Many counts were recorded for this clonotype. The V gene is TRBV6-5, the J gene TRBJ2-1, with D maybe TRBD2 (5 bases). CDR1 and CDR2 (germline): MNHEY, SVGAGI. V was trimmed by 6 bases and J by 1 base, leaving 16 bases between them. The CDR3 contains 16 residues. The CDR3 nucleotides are TGTGCCAGCAGCCGAGAGGGTACCCCATCCTACAATGAGCAGTTCTTC. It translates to CASSREGTPSYNEQFF.

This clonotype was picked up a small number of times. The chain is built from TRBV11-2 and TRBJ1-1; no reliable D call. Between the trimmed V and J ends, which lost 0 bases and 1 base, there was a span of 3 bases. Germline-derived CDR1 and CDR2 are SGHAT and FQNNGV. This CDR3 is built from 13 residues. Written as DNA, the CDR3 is TGTGCCAGCAGCTTAGACCAGAACACTGAAGCTTTCTTT. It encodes CASSLDQNTEAFF.

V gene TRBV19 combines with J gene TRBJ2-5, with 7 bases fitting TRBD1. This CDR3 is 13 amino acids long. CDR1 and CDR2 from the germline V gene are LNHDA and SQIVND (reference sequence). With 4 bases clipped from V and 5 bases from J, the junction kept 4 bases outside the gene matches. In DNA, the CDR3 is TGTGCCAGTAGTACGGGACAGTATGAGACCCAGTACTTC. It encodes CASSTGQYETQYF.

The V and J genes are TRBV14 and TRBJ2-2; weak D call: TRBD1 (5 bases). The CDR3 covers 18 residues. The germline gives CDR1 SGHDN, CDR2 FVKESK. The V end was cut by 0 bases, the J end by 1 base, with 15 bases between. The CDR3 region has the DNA TGTGCCAGCAGCCAAGACTACAGGCAGGGTATGAACACCGGGGAGCTGTTTTTT. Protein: CASSQDYRQGMNTGELFF.

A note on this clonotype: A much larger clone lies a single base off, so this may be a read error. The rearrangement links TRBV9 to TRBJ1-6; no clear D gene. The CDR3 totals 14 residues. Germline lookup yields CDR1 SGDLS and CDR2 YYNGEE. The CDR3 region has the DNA TGTGCCGGCAGCGCTCAGGTACCTAGGGCACCCCTCCACTTT. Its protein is CAGSAQVPRAPLHF.

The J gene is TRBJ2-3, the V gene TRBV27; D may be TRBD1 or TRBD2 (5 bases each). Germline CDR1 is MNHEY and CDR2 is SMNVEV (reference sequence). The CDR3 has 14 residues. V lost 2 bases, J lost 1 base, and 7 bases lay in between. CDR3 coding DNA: TGTGCCAGCAGTTTAATGGGGGGCACAGATACGCAGTATTTT. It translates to CASSLMGGTDTQYF.

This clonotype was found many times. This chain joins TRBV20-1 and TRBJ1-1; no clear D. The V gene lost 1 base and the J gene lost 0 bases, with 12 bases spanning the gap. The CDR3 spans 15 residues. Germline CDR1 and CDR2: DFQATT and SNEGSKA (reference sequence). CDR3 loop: CSARGVPGMNTEAFF. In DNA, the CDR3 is TGCAGTGCTAGAGGGGTTCCGGGGATGAACACTGAAGCTTTCTTT.

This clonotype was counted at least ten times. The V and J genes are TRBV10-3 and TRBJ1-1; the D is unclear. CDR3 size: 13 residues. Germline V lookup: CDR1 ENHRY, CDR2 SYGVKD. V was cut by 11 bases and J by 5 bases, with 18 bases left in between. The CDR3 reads CAALRVLGTEAFF. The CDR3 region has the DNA TGTGCCGCCCTAAGGGTCCTGGGGACTGAAGCTTTCTTT.

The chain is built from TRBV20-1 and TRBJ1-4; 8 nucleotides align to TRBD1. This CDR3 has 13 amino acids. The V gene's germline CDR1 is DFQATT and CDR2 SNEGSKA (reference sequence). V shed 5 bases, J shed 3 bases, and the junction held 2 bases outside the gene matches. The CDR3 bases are TGCAGTGCTCGGGACAGGCCTAATGAAAAACTGTTTTTT. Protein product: CSARDRPNEKLFF.

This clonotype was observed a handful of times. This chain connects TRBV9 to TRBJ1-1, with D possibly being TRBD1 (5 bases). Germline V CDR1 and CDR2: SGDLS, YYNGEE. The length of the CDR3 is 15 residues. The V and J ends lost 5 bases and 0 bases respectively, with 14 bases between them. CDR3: CASSARTGLNTEAFF. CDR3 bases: TGTGCCAGCAGTGCACGAACGGGGCTGAACACTGAAGCTTTCTTT.

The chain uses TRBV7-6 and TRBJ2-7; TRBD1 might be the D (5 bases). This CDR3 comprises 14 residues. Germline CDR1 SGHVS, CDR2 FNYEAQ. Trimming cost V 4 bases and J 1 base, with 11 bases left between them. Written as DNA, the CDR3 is TGTGCCAGCAGCTCGACTTACAGGTCCTACGAGCAGTACTTC. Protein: CASSSTYRSYEQYF.

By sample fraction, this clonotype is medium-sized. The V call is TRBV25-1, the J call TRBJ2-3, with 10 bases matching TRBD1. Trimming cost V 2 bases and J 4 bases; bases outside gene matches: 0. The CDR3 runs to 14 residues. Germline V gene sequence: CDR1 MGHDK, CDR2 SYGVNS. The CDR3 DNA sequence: TGTGCCAGCAGTGAAGGACAGGGGGCAGATACGCAGTATTTT. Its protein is CASSEGQGADTQYF.

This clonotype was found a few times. The CDR3 region is CASSLRDWQFF. The CDR3, as DNA: TGTGCCAGCAGCTTAAGGGACTGGCAGTTCTTC. The chain carries TRBV7-9 and TRBJ2-1; tentatively, D is TRBD2 (6 bases). Per germline, CDR1 SEHNR and CDR2 FQNEAQ (reference sequence). This CDR3 comprises 11 residues. The V end lost 2 bases, the J end lost 12 bases, and 8 bases lay between the germline ends.

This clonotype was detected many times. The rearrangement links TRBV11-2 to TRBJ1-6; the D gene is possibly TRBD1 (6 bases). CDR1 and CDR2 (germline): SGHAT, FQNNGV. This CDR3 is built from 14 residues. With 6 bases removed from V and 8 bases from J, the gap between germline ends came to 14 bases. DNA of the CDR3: TGTGCCAGCAGTTGGCAGGGGACGGATTCACCCCTCCACTTT. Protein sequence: CASSWQGTDSPLHF.

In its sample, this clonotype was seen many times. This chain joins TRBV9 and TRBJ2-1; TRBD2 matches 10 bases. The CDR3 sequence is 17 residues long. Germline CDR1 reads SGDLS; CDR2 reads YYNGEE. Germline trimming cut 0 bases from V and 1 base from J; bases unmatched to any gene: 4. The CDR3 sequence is CASSVEGLANSYNEQFF. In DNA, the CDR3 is TGTGCCAGCAGCGTAGAGGGACTAGCGAATTCCTACAATGAGCAGTTCTTC.